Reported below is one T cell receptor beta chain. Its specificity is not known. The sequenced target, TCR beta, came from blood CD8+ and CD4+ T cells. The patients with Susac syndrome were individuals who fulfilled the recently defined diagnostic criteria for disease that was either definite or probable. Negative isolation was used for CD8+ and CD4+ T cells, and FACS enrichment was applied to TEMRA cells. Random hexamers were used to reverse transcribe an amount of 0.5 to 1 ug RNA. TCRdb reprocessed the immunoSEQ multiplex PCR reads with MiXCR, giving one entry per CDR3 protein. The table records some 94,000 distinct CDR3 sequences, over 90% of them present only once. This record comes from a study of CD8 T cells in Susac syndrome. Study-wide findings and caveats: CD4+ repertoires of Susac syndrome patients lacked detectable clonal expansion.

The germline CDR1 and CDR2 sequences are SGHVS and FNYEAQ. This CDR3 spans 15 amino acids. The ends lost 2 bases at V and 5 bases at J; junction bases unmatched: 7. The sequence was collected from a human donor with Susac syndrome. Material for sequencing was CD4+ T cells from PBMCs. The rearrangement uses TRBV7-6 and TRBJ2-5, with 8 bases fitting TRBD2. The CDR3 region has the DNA TGTGCCAGCAGCTTACTCGGGGGGGAGGTGGAGACCCAGTACTTC. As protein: CASSLLGGEVETQYF. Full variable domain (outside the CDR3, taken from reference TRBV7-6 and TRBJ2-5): GAGVSQSPRYKVTKRGQDVALRCDPISGHVSLYWYRQALGQGPEFLTYFNYEAQQDKSGLPNDRFSAERPEGSISTLTIQRTEQRDSAMYRCASSLLGGEVETQYFGPGTRLLVL.